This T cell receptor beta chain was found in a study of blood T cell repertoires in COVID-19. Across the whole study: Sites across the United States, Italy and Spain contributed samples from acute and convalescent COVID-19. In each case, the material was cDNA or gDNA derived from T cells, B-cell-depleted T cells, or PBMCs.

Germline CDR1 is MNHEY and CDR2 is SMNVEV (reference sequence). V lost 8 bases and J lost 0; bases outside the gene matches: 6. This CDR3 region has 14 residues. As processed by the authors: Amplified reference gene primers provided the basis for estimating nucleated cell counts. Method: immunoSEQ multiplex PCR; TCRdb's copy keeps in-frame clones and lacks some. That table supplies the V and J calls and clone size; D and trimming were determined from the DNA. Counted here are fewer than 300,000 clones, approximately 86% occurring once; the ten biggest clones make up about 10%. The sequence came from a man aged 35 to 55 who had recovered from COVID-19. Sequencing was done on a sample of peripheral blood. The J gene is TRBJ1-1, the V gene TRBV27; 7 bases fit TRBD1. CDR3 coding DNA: TGTGCCAGCTATGCAGGGGGGCTGAACACTGAAGCTTTCTTT. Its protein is CASYAGGLNTEAFF.